This is a list of T cell receptor beta chains from one sample in a study of T cell responses to AZD1222 COVID-19 vaccine. Produced via immunoSEQ multiplex PCR; TCRdb's table is partial and in-frame only. The sample contains around 150,000 clones, about 90% of which appear only once. The sample here was peripheral blood, taken on day 0 of AZD1222 vaccination. These receptors originate from an adult in good health. CDR3s include the opening cysteine and the closing phenylalanine or tryptophan. The D gene is left open where the match is weak. Rows give clone size only sometimes, using once, few, many, or a class for an expanded clone.

v_gene	d_gene	j_gene	abundance	CDR3nt	CDR3aa
TRBV7-9	TRBD1	TRBJ2-2	.	TGTGCCAGCAGCTTAGAAGGGGGCCACGGGGAGCTGTTTTTT	CASSLEGGHGELFF
TRBV19	.	TRBJ2-1	.	TGTGCCAGTAGTTCCGGGACTCCGGGAACTAATGAGCAGTTCTTC	CASSSGTPGTNEQFF
TRBV24-1	.	TRBJ2-2	.	TGTGCCACCAGTGATCGACTCCCGACTAGCACCGGGGAGCTGTTTTTT	CATSDRLPTSTGELFF
TRBV28	.	TRBJ2-1	.	TGTGCCAGCAGTTCCGGACAGTACAATGAGCAGTTCTTC	CASSSGQYNEQFF
TRBV7-2	TRBD2	TRBJ2-3	.	TGTGCCAGCAGCGGTACCACCCTAGCGGGTACGCAGTATTTT	CASSGTTLAGTQYF
TRBV25-1	.	TRBJ1-1	.	TGTGCCAGCAGTACCCGGGACGGGGCTTTCTTT	CASSTRDGAFF
TRBV5-4	TRBD2	TRBJ2-1	.	TGTGCCAGCAGCTTGCGAGCGGGAGGGATCTACAATGAGCAGTTCTTC	CASSLRAGGIYNEQFF
TRBV19	.	TRBJ1-2	.	TGTGCCAGCGGAGATGCGGAAAACTATGGCTACACCTTC	CASGDAENYGYTF
TRBV25-1	TRBD1	TRBJ1-4	.	TGTGCCAGCAGTGAATATGCGGGACAGGGTGGCACTAATGAAAAACTGTTTTTT	CASSEYAGQGGTNEKLFF
TRBV5-8	.	TRBJ1-5	.	TGTGCCAGCAGCTTCGAAAAGAATCAGCCCCAGCATTTT	CASSFEKNQPQHF
TRBV2	.	TRBJ2-2	.	TGTGCCAGCAGTGGTAGGGACGAGGCGGGGGAGCTGTTTTTT	CASSGRDEAGELFF
TRBV18	.	TRBJ1-4	.	TGTGCCAGCTCACGGGGGGGTAATGAAAAACTGTTTTTT	CASSRGGNEKLFF
TRBV6-6	.	TRBJ2-7	.	TGTGCCAGCAGTTACGATACAGGGAGGACCTACGAGCAGTACTTC	CASSYDTGRTYEQYF
TRBV28	.	TRBJ1-2	few	TGTGCCAACGGGGGAGGGGGGTCCTATGGCTACACCTTC	CANGGGGSYGYTF